This TCR beta chain was documented in a study of OX40 agonist ivuxolimab in advanced cancers. Study observations and caveats: Relative to CD4+, CD8+ T cells held more expanded clones on average. At 0.1 to 3.0 mg/kg and by week 6, clonal expansion occurred in CD4+ and CD8+ blood T cells. Certain nonresponders likewise exhibited a low normalized T-cell clonal expansion.

Libraries were prepared by immunoSEQ multiplex PCR; TCRdb keeps only in-frame clonotypes and omits some of them. The sample includes roughly 70,000 clones, about nine tenths of them seen just once. This CDR3 has 12 residues. Per the germline V gene, CDR1 is SNHLY and CDR2 is FYNNEI. The germline V and J ends were trimmed by 4 bases and 7 bases, with 11 bases remaining between them. As to this clone: Antigen: not known.

The chain couples TRBV2 to TRBJ2-7, with TRBD2 as a possible D gene (5 bases). The sequences come from CD4+ or CD8+ T cells sorted from blood, collected in a trial of the OX40 agonist ivuxolimab. The sequence came from an adult with an advanced solid tumor such as melanoma, head and neck, liver or kidney cancer. DNA of the CDR3: TGTGCCAGCAGTGGTCTAACTAGTGAGCAGTACTTC. As protein: CASSGLTSEQYF.